These T cell receptor beta chains were read from a single sample in a study of human T cells and chemical hapten exposure. TCRdb recomputed calls from the RACE reads with MiXCR, one row per CDR3 protein. In the table there are roughly 86,000 distinct CDR3 sequences, 10% to 13% of which are singletons. The sequences come from whole blood, collected in connection with sensitization to the hapten diphenylcyclopropenone (DPC). These receptor sequences come from a man aged 35 to 55 with alopecia areata. Some clones in this sample may be carry-over from other donors' samples. CDR3s include the opening cysteine and the closing phenylalanine or tryptophan. D genes are given only for firm matches. The size of a clone is reported for some rows only, either as once, few or many, or as a class for expanded clones.

cdr3_length: 16; v_call: TRBV20-1; j_call: TRBJ2-3; clone_size: many; d_call: TRBD2; cdr3_nt: TGCAGTGCTAGAGTTATAACTAGCGGGAGCTCAGATACGCAGTATTTT; cdr3_aa: CSARVITSGSSDTQYF
cdr3_length: 15; v_call: TRBV6-2/TRBV6-3; j_call: TRBJ1-4; clone_size: -; d_call: -; cdr3_nt: TGTGCCAGCAGTTACCCACAGGCTACCGGGGAAAAACTGTTTTTT; cdr3_aa: CASSYPQATGEKLFF
cdr3_length: 14; v_call: TRBV18; j_call: TRBJ1-2; clone_size: few; d_call: -; cdr3_nt: TGTGCCAGCTCGGGCGCCGGGACGGGAAATGGCTACACCTTC; cdr3_aa: CASSGAGTGNGYTF
cdr3_length: 12; v_call: TRBV5-4; j_call: TRBJ2-1; clone_size: -; d_call: -; cdr3_nt: TGTGCCAGCAGCTTCGGTCACAATGAGCAGTTCTTC; cdr3_aa: CASSFGHNEQFF
cdr3_length: 15; v_call: TRBV5-6; j_call: TRBJ1-1; clone_size: -; d_call: -; cdr3_nt: TGTGCCAGCAGCCACGCAGTCAGGGGAACAGCTGAAGCTTTCTTT; cdr3_aa: CASSHAVRGTAEAFF
cdr3_length: 16; v_call: TRBV10-3; j_call: TRBJ1-4; clone_size: many; d_call: TRBD1; cdr3_nt: TGTGCCATCAGTGAATTAAGCGTCAGGGGGAATGAAAAACTGTTTTTT; cdr3_aa: CAISELSVRGNEKLFF
cdr3_length: 15; v_call: TRBV12-3/TRBV12-4; j_call: TRBJ2-5; clone_size: -; d_call: -; cdr3_nt: TGTGCCAGCAGTTTATTTGTGGACAGTCGGGAGACCCAGTACTTC; cdr3_aa: CASSLFVDSRETQYF
cdr3_length: 15; v_call: TRBV7-2; j_call: TRBJ2-7; clone_size: -; d_call: TRBD2; cdr3_nt: TGTGCCAGCAGCTTAGAACTAGCGTATACCTACGAGCAGTACTTC; cdr3_aa: CASSLELAYTYEQYF
cdr3_length: 17; v_call: TRBV5-4; j_call: TRBJ1-1; clone_size: many; d_call: TRBD1; cdr3_nt: TGTGCCAGCAGCTCCGGGACAGGTCGAGTGGTGGCGGCTGAAGCTTTCTTT; cdr3_aa: CASSSGTGRVVAAEAFF
cdr3_length: 14; v_call: TRBV14; j_call: TRBJ2-1; clone_size: -; d_call: -; cdr3_nt: TGTGCCAGCAGCCCTAGCTGGAGAGGGAATGAGCAGTTCTTC; cdr3_aa: CASSPSWRGNEQFF
cdr3_length: 16; v_call: TRBV4-3; j_call: TRBJ2-1; clone_size: -; d_call: TRBD2; cdr3_nt: TGCGCCAGCAGCCAAGAGACTAGCGGGAGTAAGAATGAGCAGTTCTTC; cdr3_aa: CASSQETSGSKNEQFF
cdr3_length: 16; v_call: TRBV20-1; j_call: TRBJ1-5; clone_size: few; d_call: -; cdr3_nt: TGCAGTGCTAGGGGCCCGGCACAGGGTCCCAATCAGCCCCAGCATTTT; cdr3_aa: CSARGPAQGPNQPQHF
cdr3_length: 12; v_call: TRBV29-1; j_call: TRBJ2-3; clone_size: few; d_call: -; cdr3_nt: TGCAGCGTTATTCCTAGCACAGATACGCAGTATTTT; cdr3_aa: CSVIPSTDTQYF
cdr3_length: 17; v_call: TRBV7-9; j_call: TRBJ2-4; clone_size: -; d_call: TRBD2; cdr3_nt: TGTGCCAGCAGCTTAGTAGGCGGGAGCCTAGCCAAAAACATTCAGTACTTC; cdr3_aa: CASSLVGGSLAKNIQYF
cdr3_length: 16; v_call: TRBV6-2/TRBV6-3; j_call: TRBJ2-2; clone_size: -; d_call: TRBD2; cdr3_nt: TGTGCCAGCAGTTCCCTGGCAGCGGGAAACACCGGGGAGCTGTTTTTT; cdr3_aa: CASSSLAAGNTGELFF
cdr3_length: 19; v_call: TRBV7-2; j_call: TRBJ1-6; clone_size: few; d_call: -; cdr3_nt: TGTGCCAGCAGCTTAGCATCTGTCCGCGGTACTTTGTGGAATTCACCCCTCCACTTT; cdr3_aa: CASSLASVRGTLWNSPLHF
cdr3_length: 17; v_call: TRBV4-2; j_call: TRBJ2-1; clone_size: medium-sized; d_call: -; cdr3_nt: TGTGCCAGCAGCCAAGATTTCTTACGGGTCTCCTACAATGAGCAGTTCTTC; cdr3_aa: CASSQDFLRVSYNEQFF
cdr3_length: 15; v_call: TRBV11-3; j_call: TRBJ2-5; clone_size: few; d_call: -; cdr3_nt: TGTGCCAGCAGCTTAGATCCCTCGGGCCGAGAGACCCAGTACTTC; cdr3_aa: CASSLDPSGRETQYF
cdr3_length: 14; v_call: TRBV4-3; j_call: TRBJ1-6; clone_size: few; d_call: TRBD1; cdr3_nt: TGCGCCAGCAGCCTACAGGGGGCTTCTTCACCCCTCCACTTT; cdr3_aa: CASSLQGASSPLHF
cdr3_length: 14; v_call: TRBV29-1; j_call: TRBJ2-2; clone_size: few; d_call: -; cdr3_nt: TGCAGCGTGGGGACTTTGATGAACACCGGGGAGCTGTTTTTT; cdr3_aa: CSVGTLMNTGELFF
cdr3_length: 16; v_call: TRBV11-2; j_call: TRBJ2-7; clone_size: -; d_call: TRBD2; cdr3_nt: TGTGCCAGCAATACAATGCCGGGAGGGCCCTCCCCTGAGCAGTACTTC; cdr3_aa: CASNTMPGGPSPEQYF
cdr3_length: 15; v_call: TRBV7-2; j_call: TRBJ2-5; clone_size: few; d_call: -; cdr3_nt: TGTGCCAGCAGCTTAGCATATCGAGGGAAAGAGACCCAGTACTTC; cdr3_aa: CASSLAYRGKETQYF
cdr3_length: 16; v_call: TRBV7-9; j_call: TRBJ2-2; clone_size: -; d_call: TRBD2; cdr3_nt: TGTGCCAGCAGCCCCCAAAGCGGGAGTAACACCGGGGAGCTGTTTTTT; cdr3_aa: CASSPQSGSNTGELFF
cdr3_length: 12; v_call: TRBV6-6; j_call: TRBJ1-1; clone_size: many; d_call: -; cdr3_nt: TGTGCCAGCAGTTACGTGGGTTGGGAAGCTTTCTTT; cdr3_aa: CASSYVGWEAFF
cdr3_length: 14; v_call: TRBV20-1; j_call: TRBJ2-7; clone_size: -; d_call: -; cdr3_nt: TGCAGTGCTAGTATATCATACAAAGCCTACGAGCAGTACTTC; cdr3_aa: CSASISYKAYEQYF
cdr3_length: 19; v_call: TRBV6-2/TRBV6-3; j_call: TRBJ1-5; clone_size: -; d_call: TRBD1; cdr3_nt: TGTGCCAGCAGCTACACCCCCTCCACAGGGGCCTATAGCAATCAGCCCCAGCATTTT; cdr3_aa: CASSYTPSTGAYSNQPQHF
cdr3_length: 16; v_call: TRBV20-1; j_call: TRBJ2-3; clone_size: -; d_call: TRBD2; cdr3_nt: TGCAGTGCTACAGGGAATTTGAGCGGGAGACCAGATACGCAGTATTTT; cdr3_aa: CSATGNLSGRPDTQYF
cdr3_length: 16; v_call: TRBV6-2/TRBV6-3; j_call: TRBJ1-5; clone_size: many; d_call: -; cdr3_nt: TGTGCCAGCAACGACCCACGACCACTCAAGAATCAGCCCCAGCATTTT; cdr3_aa: CASNDPRPLKNQPQHF
cdr3_length: 16; v_call: TRBV7-6; j_call: TRBJ1-6; clone_size: few; d_call: -; cdr3_nt: TGTGCCAGCAGCTTAGCCATCAAGGGGAATAATTCACCCCTCCACTTT; cdr3_aa: CASSLAIKGNNSPLHF
cdr3_length: 14; v_call: TRBV4-1; j_call: TRBJ2-1; clone_size: many; d_call: -; cdr3_nt: TGCGCCAGCAGCCAAGATACAGGAAACAATGAGCAGTTCTTC; cdr3_aa: CASSQDTGNNEQFF
cdr3_length: 13; v_call: TRBV12-3/TRBV12-4; j_call: TRBJ1-2; clone_size: few; d_call: -; cdr3_nt: TGTGCCAGCAGTTTTAGGACAGTACCTGGCTACACCTTC; cdr3_aa: CASSFRTVPGYTF
cdr3_length: 15; v_call: TRBV30; j_call: TRBJ1-5; clone_size: few; d_call: -; cdr3_nt: TGTGCCTGGAGTGTAAGCCACCCGTACAATCAGCCCCAGCATTTT; cdr3_aa: CAWSVSHPYNQPQHF
cdr3_length: 13; v_call: TRBV11-2; j_call: TRBJ1-2; clone_size: -; d_call: -; cdr3_nt: TGTGCCAGCAGGGAGAACTCCGCTGGTGGCTACACCTTC; cdr3_aa: CASRENSAGGYTF
cdr3_length: 14; v_call: TRBV14; j_call: TRBJ2-1; clone_size: -; d_call: -; cdr3_nt: TGTGCCAGCAGCCAAGAGGGGTCCTACAATGAGCAGTTCTTC; cdr3_aa: CASSQEGSYNEQFF
cdr3_length: 15; v_call: TRBV6-1; j_call: TRBJ2-7; clone_size: -; d_call: -; cdr3_nt: TGTGCCAGCACCAAAGAGGCAGGGGTCCTCTACGAGCAGTACTTC; cdr3_aa: CASTKEAGVLYEQYF
cdr3_length: 13; v_call: TRBV27; j_call: TRBJ1-2; clone_size: few; d_call: -; cdr3_nt: TGTGCCAGCAGTCCGGCGACAGTTTATGGCTACACCTTC; cdr3_aa: CASSPATVYGYTF
cdr3_length: 15; v_call: TRBV12-3/TRBV12-4; j_call: TRBJ2-5; clone_size: -; d_call: TRBD2; cdr3_nt: TGTGCCAGCAGAAGGGGACTAGCGGATGAAGAGACCCAGTACTTC; cdr3_aa: CASRRGLADEETQYF
cdr3_length: 12; v_call: TRBV14; j_call: TRBJ2-7; clone_size: -; d_call: -; cdr3_nt: TGTGCCAGCAGCTGGACGGGGTACGAGCAGTACTTC; cdr3_aa: CASSWTGYEQYF
cdr3_length: 15; v_call: TRBV12-3/TRBV12-4; j_call: TRBJ2-3; clone_size: few; d_call: TRBD2; cdr3_nt: TGTGCCAGCAGTTTAGGGACTAGCCACACAGATACGCAGTATTTT; cdr3_aa: CASSLGTSHTDTQYF
cdr3_length: 12; v_call: TRBV20-1; j_call: TRBJ1-6; clone_size: -; d_call: -; cdr3_nt: TGCAGTGCCGGGGTTCTTAATTCACCCCTCCACTTT; cdr3_aa: CSAGVLNSPLHF
cdr3_length: 13; v_call: TRBV28; j_call: TRBJ1-2; clone_size: -; d_call: -; cdr3_nt: TGTGCCAGCAGCCGCGGACTGCCGTATGGCTACACCTTC; cdr3_aa: CASSRGLPYGYTF
cdr3_length: 13; v_call: TRBV6-2/TRBV6-3; j_call: TRBJ2-1; clone_size: few; d_call: -; cdr3_nt: TGTGCCAGCAGAGACGGGTTATACAATGAGCAGTTCTTC; cdr3_aa: CASRDGLYNEQFF
cdr3_length: 14; v_call: TRBV6-2/TRBV6-3; j_call: TRBJ1-4; clone_size: -; d_call: -; cdr3_nt: TGTGCCAGCAGCTACAGGGATGGTAATGAAAAACTGTTTTTT; cdr3_aa: CASSYRDGNEKLFF